This T cell receptor beta chain was captured by sequencing in a study of blood T cell repertoires in COVID-19. With regard to this clone: In the same sample, other DNA sequences code for this CDR3.

Trimming shortened V by 0 bases and J by 1 base, and 3 bases separated the two germline ends. The CDR3 length is 13 residues. The germline V gene encodes CDR1 MNHEY and CDR2 SMNVEV (reference sequence). Clones were sequenced by immunoSEQ multiplex PCR, and TCRdb holds only the in-frame ones, with some missing. This sample carries roughly 380,000 clones, more than 75% of them seen once, and the ten largest clones take 1% to 1.5%. Participants had their cohort set by participant-reported clinical history. Recovery meant two consecutive negative NP/OP PCR tests, professional clearance, or resolved symptoms.

The sequence was collected from a man aged 25-40 years who had recovered from COVID-19. The sequenced material came from PBMCs or T cells enriched from blood (not recorded which). This chain links TRBV27 with TRBJ1-1; D is unclear. The DNA of the CDR3 is TGTGCCAGCAGTTTATCCAGGAACACTGAAGCTTTCTTT. Translating it yields CASSLSRNTEAFF.